This passage covers 20 T cell receptor beta chains from one sample sequenced in a study of PD-1 blockade in classical Hodgkin lymphoma. There was relapse after autologous stem cell transplantation in every patient, and there was variation in brentuximab vedotin exposure. The data were produced by immunoSEQ multiplex PCR, yet TCRdb's version contains in-frame clones alone and is incomplete. The table lists approximately 13,000 clones, just under 80% of them singletons, with under 30% in the top ten. Sequencing used peripheral blood mononuclear cells (PBMCs), obtained at baseline. The receptors were sampled from a human donor with classical Hodgkin lymphoma.

CDR3 residues: CASSIPAQGTEAFF. DNA for the CDR3: TGTGCCAGTAGTATACCTGCTCAGGGGACTGAAGCTTTCTTT. V and J are TRBV19 and TRBJ1-1; a weak D match, TRBD1 (6 bases). Trimming cost V 2 bases and J 5 bases, with 12 bases left between them. Germline CDR1 is LNHDA and CDR2 is SQIVND (reference sequence). The CDR3 length is 14 residues.

A few counts support this clone. The chain employs TRBV28 and TRBJ1-6, with a possible D match to TRBD1 (5 bases). The germline gives CDR1 MDHEN, CDR2 SYDVKM. CDR3 length: 13 amino acids. The V gene lost 3 bases and the J gene lost 13 bases, with 13 bases spanning the gap. The CDR3 loop is CASSLTVVRPLHF. In DNA, the CDR3 is TGTGCCAGCAGTTTGACAGTGGTGAGGCCCCTCCACTTT.

The chain joins TRBV6-5 to TRBJ2-5; a possible D gene is TRBD1 (6 bases). This CDR3 has 14 amino acids. The germline V and J ends were trimmed by 5 bases and 5 bases, with 15 bases remaining between them. Germline V gene sequence: CDR1 MNHEY, CDR2 SVGAGI. The CDR3, as DNA: TGTGCCAGCAGTCCCCAGGGGCTGTTGGAGACCCAGTACTTC. Its translation: CASSPQGLLETQYF.

The gene calls are TRBV28 and TRBJ2-5, with 7 bases aligning to TRBD2. This CDR3 region has 13 residues. V dropped 6 bases and J dropped 2; count of bases not matched to a gene: 3. The germline gives CDR1 MDHEN, CDR2 SYDVKM. The CDR3 DNA reads TGTGCCAGCAGGCTGGGGGGGCAAGAGACCCAGTACTTC. Translation gives CASRLGGQETQYF.

The rearrangement joins TRBV27 to TRBJ2-2, with D perhaps matching TRBD1 (6 bases). With 6 bases removed from V and 2 bases from J, the gap between germline ends came to 13 bases. Germline CDR1 reads MNHEY; CDR2 reads SMNVEV (reference sequence). This CDR3 region has 15 residues. The CDR3 loop is CASSTDRLNTGELFF. CDR3 sequence (DNA): TGTGCCAGCAGCACCGACAGGCTCAACACCGGGGAGCTGTTTTTT.

This clone was observed a few times. V usage is TRBV20-1 and J usage is TRBJ2-5; the D call may be TRBD1 or TRBD2 (6 bases each). This CDR3 spans 11 amino acids. The germline V gene encodes CDR1 DFQATT and CDR2 SNEGSKA (reference sequence). V was pared by 4 bases and J by 5 bases, with 8 bases between. For the CDR3, the DNA is TGCAGTGCTATAGGGGGGGAGACCCAGTACTTC. It yields the protein CSAIGGETQYF.

This chain joins TRBV30 and TRBJ2-5; TRBD2 matches 8 bases. After removal of 0 bases from V and 5 bases from J, the junction contained 11 bases not matched to a gene. The CDR3 contains 16 residues. CDR1 is GTSNPN, CDR2 SVGIG, per germline (reference sequence). The CDR3 DNA is TGTGCCTGGAGTGTATATACTAGCGGCTTGCACGAGACCCAGTACTTC. It codes for CAWSVYTSGLHETQYF.

The gene calls are TRBV19 and TRBJ2-7; either TRBD1 or TRBD2 may fit D (5 bases each). Trimming left V 8 bases short and J 3 bases short, with 14 bases between. The CDR3 runs 13 residues. The germline CDR1 and CDR2 sequences are LNHDA and SQIVND (reference sequence). CDR3 sequence: CASSRGRGYEQYF. The CDR3 DNA follows: TGTGCCAGTTCGAGGGGCCGGGGCTACGAGCAGTACTTC.

The rearrangement links TRBV27 to TRBJ2-1; D call uncertain. V gave up 0 bases and J gave up 1 base, with 10 bases separating them. The CDR3 totals 16 residues. The germline gives CDR1 MNHEY, CDR2 SMNVEV (reference sequence). CDR3 in DNA: TGTGCCAGCAGTTTATCTCCCGACTCATCCTACAATGAGCAGTTCTTC. Its protein product is CASSLSPDSSYNEQFF.

The chain joins TRBV7-2 to TRBJ1-1; D unclear. The CDR3 runs 14 residues. With 1 base removed from V and 6 bases from J, the gap between germline ends came to 12 bases. Per germline, CDR1 SGHTA and CDR2 FQGNSA. CDR3 in amino acids: CASSLVKDNPEAFF. The CDR3 DNA reads as TGTGCCAGCAGCTTAGTCAAGGATAACCCTGAAGCTTTCTTT.

This rearrangement joins TRBV6-1 to TRBJ1-4, with 8 bases aligning to TRBD1. Looked up from germline, CDR1 is MNHNS and CDR2 is SASEGT. Trimming at V came to 6 bases and at J to 7 bases, leaving 10 bases not matched to a gene. CDR3 size: 15 residues. In DNA, the CDR3 is TGTGCCAGCAGCCCCTACCCGGACAGGGCTGAAAAACTGTTTTTT. Translating gives CASSPYPDRAEKLFF.

The V call is TRBV10-3, the J call TRBJ2-7; a possible D gene is TRBD1 (5 bases). CDR3 size: 13 residues. Germline V gives CDR1 ENHRY, CDR2 SYGVKD. V was pared by 4 bases and J by 2 bases, with 9 bases between. CDR3 region: CAISGKGTYEQYF. The CDR3, as DNA: TGTGCCATCAGTGGGAAGGGGACCTACGAGCAGTACTTC.

Only a few counts were recorded for this clone. The CDR3 protein is CASSYSKGADTQYF. The CDR3 DNA follows: TGTGCCAGCAGTTACTCGAAGGGGGCAGATACGCAGTATTTT. The chain uses TRBV6-5 and TRBJ2-3, with a tentative D call TRBD1 (6 bases). Germline CDR1 reads MNHEY; CDR2 reads SVGAGI. The CDR3 is made up of 14 amino acids. V lost 0 bases and J lost 4, with 8 bases in between.

This sequence joins TRBV9 and TRBJ1-2; unclear D gene. CDR3 length equals 13 residues. Germline V gene sequence: CDR1 SGDLS, CDR2 YYNGEE. V was trimmed by 0 bases and J by 8 bases, leaving 11 bases between them. The CDR3 region has the DNA TGTGCCAGCAGCGTAGGAGGCAAAACCGGCTACACCTTC. It encodes CASSVGGKTGYTF.

The chain joins TRBV9 to TRBJ2-2; D ambiguous. CDR3 size: 12 residues. CDR1 is SGDLS, CDR2 YYNGEE, per germline. The V and J ends lost 8 bases and 3 bases respectively, with 8 bases between them. The CDR3 DNA reads as TGTGCCAGTCGGTCGGACACCGGGGAGCTGTTTTTT. Translation: CASRSDTGELFF.

This sequence joins TRBV2 and TRBJ2-2; 7 positions match TRBD1. Germline CDR1 is SNHLY and CDR2 is FYNNEI. Trimming removed 7 bases from V and 4 bases from J; junction bases left unmatched: 9. This CDR3 region has 15 residues. The CDR3 sequence: CASTEQGLSTGELFF. CDR3 DNA: TGTGCCAGCACCGAACAGGGGTTGAGCACCGGGGAGCTGTTTTTT.

This chain connects TRBV7-6 to TRBJ2-2; 10 nucleotides match TRBD1. In germline, CDR1 is SGHVS, CDR2 FNYEAQ. The ends lost 5 bases at V and 7 bases at J; junction bases unmatched: 7. The CDR3 loop spans 15 amino acids. The CDR3 sequence: CASSKRQGAGGELFF. CDR3 bases: TGTGCCAGCAGCAAAAGACAGGGGGCAGGCGGGGAGCTGTTTTTT.

The chain joins TRBV9 to TRBJ2-5, with 11 bases identical to TRBD1. The V gene's germline CDR1 is SGDLS and CDR2 YYNGEE. The ends lost 0 bases at V and 5 bases at J; junction bases unmatched: 12. The CDR3 runs to 18 residues. The CDR3, as DNA: TGTGCCAGCAGCGTAGCTTTGGGGACAGGGGGTTCGAAGGAGACCCAGTACTTC. The encoded protein is CASSVALGTGGSKETQYF.

V is TRBV5-8 and J is TRBJ2-7; D unresolved. Trimming left V 4 bases short and J 3 bases short, with 8 bases between. The CDR3 is made up of 12 amino acids. Germline V gives CDR1 SGHTS, CDR2 YDEGEE. The CDR3 sequence is CASSETYYEQYF. CDR3 DNA: TGTGCCAGCAGCGAAACCTACTACGAGCAGTACTTC.

CDR3 nucleotide sequence: TGTGCCAGCTCACCATCAGGGGATGGCTACACCTTC. Its translation: CASSPSGDGYTF. This sequence joins TRBV18 and TRBJ1-2; possibly TRBD1 for D (6 bases). The CDR3 contains 12 residues. The germline V and J ends were trimmed by 2 bases and 6 bases, with 7 bases remaining between them. Germline V CDR1 and CDR2: KGHSH, LQKENI.